The rows below give T cell receptor beta chains drawn from one sample of a study of beta chain features in type 1 diabetes. The protocol was immunoSEQ multiplex PCR, while the TCRdb copy is restricted to in-frame clones and leaves out a portion. Among about 330,000 clones listed, about 11% were seen once. The sequencing input was naive CD4+ T cells from blood. These TCRs come from a young woman in good health. Both conserved end residues are part of each CDR3. The order of the fields is V gene, clone size, D gene, J gene, CDR3 length, CDR3 protein, CDR3 DNA. A D gene is named only where the DNA matches it firmly. Some rows have no size entry. The others give once, few or many, or a class for an expanded clone.

V gene: TRBV5-1; clone size: -; D gene: -; J gene: TRBJ2-7; CDR3 length: 15; CDR3 protein: CASRPRGHTSYEQYF; CDR3 DNA: TGCGCCAGCAGGCCAAGGGGTCATACCTCCTACGAGCAGTACTTC
V gene: TRBV11-2; clone size: -; D gene: -; J gene: TRBJ2-1; CDR3 length: 15; CDR3 protein: CASSPLANSYNEQFF; CDR3 DNA: TGTGCCAGCAGCCCCCTAGCGAACTCCTACAATGAGCAGTTCTTC
V gene: TRBV30; clone size: few; D gene: TRBD1; J gene: TRBJ2-1; CDR3 length: 16; CDR3 protein: CAGGQGGIRGYNEQFF; CDR3 DNA: TGTGCCGGGGGACAGGGGGGAATAAGGGGATACAATGAGCAGTTCTTC
V gene: TRBV27; clone size: few; D gene: TRBD1; J gene: TRBJ2-5; CDR3 length: 14; CDR3 protein: CASSFDRVGETQYF; CDR3 DNA: TGTGCCAGCAGTTTCGACAGGGTCGGTGAGACCCAGTACTTC
V gene: TRBV7-2; clone size: few; D gene: -; J gene: TRBJ2-5; CDR3 length: 14; CDR3 protein: CASSFRQYQETQYF; CDR3 DNA: TGTGCCAGCAGCTTCAGGCAATATCAAGAGACCCAGTACTTC
V gene: TRBV30; clone size: few; D gene: TRBD2; J gene: TRBJ2-7; CDR3 length: 13; CDR3 protein: CAWSRLAGVEQYF; CDR3 DNA: TGTGCCTGGAGTAGATTAGCGGGGGTCGAGCAGTACTTC
V gene: TRBV27; clone size: few; D gene: -; J gene: TRBJ1-2; CDR3 length: 13; CDR3 protein: CASSSPERGGYTF; CDR3 DNA: TGTGCCAGCAGTTCACCGGAGCGGGGTGGCTACACCTTC
V gene: TRBV7-9; clone size: -; D gene: TRBD1; J gene: TRBJ2-1; CDR3 length: 16; CDR3 protein: CASSNSGQGLYNEQFF; CDR3 DNA: TGTGCCAGCAGCAACTCGGGACAGGGTTTGTACAATGAGCAGTTCTTC
V gene: TRBV5-6; clone size: -; D gene: TRBD1; J gene: TRBJ2-1; CDR3 length: 16; CDR3 protein: CASSVRDRGPYNEQFF; CDR3 DNA: TGTGCCAGCAGCGTCCGGGACAGGGGTCCCTACAATGAGCAGTTCTTC
V gene: TRBV7-3; clone size: -; D gene: -; J gene: TRBJ2-2; CDR3 length: 12; CDR3 protein: CASSRNTGELFF; CDR3 DNA: TGTGCCAGCAGCCGTAATACCGGGGAGCTGTTTTTT
V gene: TRBV25-1; clone size: -; D gene: TRBD2; J gene: TRBJ2-1; CDR3 length: 16; CDR3 protein: CASSASGLAPPNEQFF; CDR3 DNA: TGTGCCAGCAGTGCCTCGGGACTAGCCCCCCCAAATGAGCAGTTCTTC
V gene: TRBV7-9; clone size: -; D gene: TRBD1; J gene: TRBJ1-1; CDR3 length: 16; CDR3 protein: CASSRNTGTEGTEAFF; CDR3 DNA: TGTGCCAGCAGCCGGAACACCGGGACAGAGGGCACTGAAGCTTTCTTT
V gene: TRBV7-9; clone size: few; D gene: -; J gene: TRBJ1-1; CDR3 length: 14; CDR3 protein: CASSQQGSDTEAFF; CDR3 DNA: TGTGCCAGCAGCCAGCAGGGTTCTGACACTGAAGCTTTCTTT
V gene: TRBV28; clone size: few; D gene: -; J gene: TRBJ2-1; CDR3 length: 14; CDR3 protein: CASKAPPSLNEQFF; CDR3 DNA: TGTGCCAGCAAGGCCCCTCCTAGCTTGAATGAGCAGTTCTTC
V gene: TRBV28; clone size: few; D gene: -; J gene: TRBJ2-7; CDR3 length: 13; CDR3 protein: CASSSGDPYEQYF; CDR3 DNA: TGTGCCAGCAGTTCGGGGGACCCCTACGAGCAGTACTTC
V gene: TRBV11-2; clone size: few; D gene: TRBD2; J gene: TRBJ2-1; CDR3 length: 18; CDR3 protein: CASSLTRTSGYSYNEQFF; CDR3 DNA: TGTGCCAGCAGCTTAACACGGACTAGCGGGTATTCCTACAATGAGCAGTTCTTC
V gene: TRBV7-2; clone size: few; D gene: -; J gene: TRBJ2-7; CDR3 length: 15; CDR3 protein: CASSPRGSGHYEQYF; CDR3 DNA: TGTGCCAGCAGCCCGCGGGGAAGCGGACACTACGAGCAGTACTTC
V gene: TRBV28; clone size: few; D gene: TRBD2; J gene: TRBJ2-5; CDR3 length: 14; CDR3 protein: CASSFVAGQETQYF; CDR3 DNA: TGTGCCAGCAGTTTTGTAGCGGGACAAGAGACCCAGTACTTC
V gene: TRBV28; clone size: few; D gene: TRBD1; J gene: TRBJ1-4; CDR3 length: 14; CDR3 protein: CASSLGQMNEKLFF; CDR3 DNA: TGTGCCAGCAGTCTGGGACAGATGAATGAAAAACTGTTTTTT
V gene: TRBV6-6; clone size: -; D gene: TRBD2; J gene: TRBJ2-5; CDR3 length: 14; CDR3 protein: CASLSGRGGETQYF; CDR3 DNA: TGTGCCAGCCTTAGCGGGAGAGGGGGAGAGACCCAGTACTTC
V gene: TRBV30; clone size: few; D gene: TRBD1; J gene: TRBJ2-3; CDR3 length: 14; CDR3 protein: CAWSVDRGADTQYF; CDR3 DNA: TGTGCCTGGAGTGTCGACAGGGGAGCAGATACGCAGTATTTT
V gene: TRBV18; clone size: -; D gene: -; J gene: TRBJ1-1; CDR3 length: 13; CDR3 protein: CASSPTLNTEAFF; CDR3 DNA: TGTGCCAGCTCACCAACATTGAACACTGAAGCTTTCTTT
V gene: TRBV7-2; clone size: -; D gene: TRBD2; J gene: TRBJ2-4; CDR3 length: 16; CDR3 protein: CASRIGEGLAKNIQYF; CDR3 DNA: TGTGCCAGCAGGATAGGGGAGGGGTTAGCCAAAAACATTCAGTACTTC
V gene: TRBV5-6; clone size: -; D gene: -; J gene: TRBJ2-7; CDR3 length: 13; CDR3 protein: CASSLAPSGEQYF; CDR3 DNA: TGTGCCAGCAGCTTGGCCCCTAGTGGCGAGCAGTACTTC
V gene: TRBV7-2; clone size: few; D gene: -; J gene: TRBJ2-1; CDR3 length: 14; CDR3 protein: CASFLQGGYNEQFF; CDR3 DNA: TGTGCCAGCTTTCTGCAGGGAGGCTACAATGAGCAGTTCTTC
V gene: TRBV2; clone size: few; D gene: TRBD1; J gene: TRBJ2-1; CDR3 length: 15; CDR3 protein: CASRRTGGALSEQFF; CDR3 DNA: TGTGCCAGCAGGCGGACAGGGGGCGCATTGAGTGAGCAGTTCTTC
V gene: TRBV2; clone size: -; D gene: TRBD2; J gene: TRBJ2-7; CDR3 length: 16; CDR3 protein: CASSEALAGTSYEQYF; CDR3 DNA: TGTGCCAGCAGTGAAGCGCTAGCGGGGACCTCCTACGAGCAGTACTTC
V gene: TRBV7-8; clone size: -; D gene: -; J gene: TRBJ2-3; CDR3 length: 15; CDR3 protein: CASSLGQGWEDTQYF; CDR3 DNA: TGTGCCAGCAGCTTAGGGCAGGGGTGGGAGGATACGCAGTATTTT
V gene: TRBV6-5; clone size: few; D gene: -; J gene: TRBJ2-5; CDR3 length: 12; CDR3 protein: CASSSASETQYF; CDR3 DNA: TGTGCCAGCAGTAGCGCCTCTGAGACCCAGTACTTC